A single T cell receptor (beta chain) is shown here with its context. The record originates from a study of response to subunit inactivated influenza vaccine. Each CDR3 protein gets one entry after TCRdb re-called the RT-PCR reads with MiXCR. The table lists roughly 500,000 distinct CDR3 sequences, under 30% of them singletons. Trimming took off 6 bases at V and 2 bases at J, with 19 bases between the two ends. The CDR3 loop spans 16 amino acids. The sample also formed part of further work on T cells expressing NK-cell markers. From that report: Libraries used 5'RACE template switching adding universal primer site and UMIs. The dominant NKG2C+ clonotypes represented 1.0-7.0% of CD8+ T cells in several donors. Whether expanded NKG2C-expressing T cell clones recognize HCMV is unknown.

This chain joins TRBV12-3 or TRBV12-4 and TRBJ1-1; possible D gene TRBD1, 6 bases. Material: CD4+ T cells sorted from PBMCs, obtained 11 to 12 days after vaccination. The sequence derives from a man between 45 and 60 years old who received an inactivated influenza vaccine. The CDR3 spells CASRVRGPGQNTEAFF. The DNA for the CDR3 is TGTGCCAGCAGAGTACGGGGGCCGGGGCAAAACACTGAAGCTTTCTTT.